One sample yielded the 11 T cell receptor beta chains listed below, sequenced in a study of CD8+CD57+ T cells in acquired aplastic anemia. Genomic DNA provided the template from which TCR beta VDJ and CDR3 profiles were obtained. MiXCR, run by TCRdb on the reads, gives a single entry per CDR3 protein. The sample shows 250,000 to 350,000 distinct CDR3 sequences, approximately 55% of them seen only once. The sample consisted of sorted CD4+, CD8+, or CD8+CD57+ T cells (not recorded which) from PBMCs. The receptors were sampled from a human donor with severe aplastic anemia or a healthy control (not recorded which).

There are many counts of this clonotype. The rearrangement uses TRBV12-3 or TRBV12-4 and TRBJ1-2, with unresolved D. This CDR3 has 13 amino acids. The germline V and J ends were trimmed by 5 bases and 7 bases, with 14 bases remaining between them. The CDR3 DNA sequence: TGTGCCAGCAGTGAAGAGCTAGTTAGTGGCTACACCTTC. Its translation is CASSEELVSGYTF.

The chain joins TRBV29-1 to TRBJ2-6; TRBD1 is a possible D gene (5 bases). CDR3 length equals 13 residues. Germline CDR1 SQVTM, CDR2 ANQGSEA. Deletions cut 4 bases from V and 2 bases from J, with 6 bases between. CDR3 nucleotides: TGCAGCGTTGCAGGGACTGGGGCCAACGTCCTGACTTTC. Its protein product is CSVAGTGANVLTF.

This clonotype was seen a handful of times. The chain joins TRBV20-1 to TRBJ2-7, with D maybe TRBD1 (5 bases). CDR3 length: 13 residues. V lost 6 bases to trimming and J lost 4 bases, with 16 bases between them. Germline loops: CDR1 DFQATT, CDR2 SNEGSKA (reference sequence). As DNA, the CDR3 is TGCAGTGCAGAGAGGACACACACATACGAGCAGTACTTC. Its protein is CSAERTHTYEQYF.

This clonotype was observed a few times. The rearrangement uses TRBV7-2 and TRBJ2-5, with 8 nucleotides matching TRBD2. This CDR3 spans 18 amino acids. In germline, CDR1 is SGHTA, CDR2 FQGNSA. The junction had 15 bases not matched to a gene; V was cut back by 1 base and J by 5 bases. The CDR3 region is CASSLGRRLARDWETQYF. CDR3 nucleotide sequence: TGTGCCAGCAGCTTAGGTCGTCGACTAGCGAGGGACTGGGAGACCCAGTACTTC.

In the case of this clonotype: Possible read error: a much larger clone is one base away. No conserved phenylalanine or tryptophan is present at the end of the CDR3, so a read error is the likely explanation. The chain carries TRBV2 and TRBJ1-1; a possible D gene is TRBD1 (6 bases). The CDR3 sequence is 14 residues long. Germline loops: CDR1 SNHLY, CDR2 FYNNEI. Deletions cut 5 bases from V and 1 base from J, with 11 bases between. The CDR3 sequence is CASSHREANTEAFC. Written as DNA, the CDR3 is TGTGCCAGCAGTCACAGGGAGGCGAACACTGAAGCTTTCTGT.

CDR3 in DNA: TGTGCCAGCAGCCAAGAAGGGTGGTCTGGCTACTACGAGCAGTACTTC. Its protein product is CASSQEGWSGYYEQYF. The genes are TRBV12-5 and TRBJ2-7, with no clear D. The CDR3 loop spans 16 amino acids. CDR1 is LGHNT, CDR2 FRNRAP, per germline. Together with reference TRBV12-5 and TRBJ2-7, the CDR3 gives the full variable domain: DARVTQTPRHKVTEMGQEVTMRCQPILGHNTVFWYRQTMMQGLELLAYFRNRAPLDDSGMPKDRFSAEMPDATLATLKIQPSEPRDSAVYFCASSQEGWSGYYEQYFGPGTRLTVT.

This rearrangement joins TRBV10-3 to TRBJ2-7; D is ambiguous. The germline V gene has CDR1 ENHRY and CDR2 SYGVKD. This CDR3 spans 11 amino acids. V shed 6 bases and J shed 5 bases, with 8 bases lying between them. The CDR3 DNA sequence: TGTGCCATCAGGACCTCGAACGAGCAGTACTTC. This codes for CAIRTSNEQYF.

The chain combines TRBV20-1 with TRBJ2-7; perhaps TRBD2 as D (5 bases). The CDR3 consists of 15 residues. Germline CDR1 and CDR2: DFQATT and SNEGSKA (reference sequence). The V and J ends lost 1 base and 5 bases respectively, with 18 bases between them. CDR3 bases: TGCAGTGCTAGAGGAGCGAGCGGCTTGGCGGACGAGCAGTACTTC. Protein: CSARGASGLADEQYF.

There are many counts of this clonotype. The V and J genes are TRBV20-1 and TRBJ1-1; D is ambiguous. CDR1 is DFQATT, CDR2 SNEGSKA, per germline (reference sequence). V gave up 6 bases and J gave up 0 bases, with 14 bases separating them. The CDR3 runs to 14 residues. The CDR3 loop is CSARPPQMNTEAFF. CDR3 DNA: TGCAGTGCCCGCCCCCCACAGATGAACACTGAAGCTTTCTTT.

The rearrangement links TRBV7-6 to TRBJ2-7, with 7 bases fitting TRBD1. In germline, CDR1 is SGHVS, CDR2 FNYEAQ. This CDR3 comprises 13 residues. CDR3 nucleotides: TGTGCTCACAGGGGCCGAAGCTCCTACGAGCAGTACTTC. The encoded protein is CAHRGRSSYEQYF.

This clonotype appeared a few times. This chain connects TRBV30 to TRBJ2-3; 14 bases align to TRBD2. V lost 3 bases, J lost 6 bases, and 5 bases stayed unmatched. In germline, CDR1 is GTSNPN, CDR2 SVGIG (reference sequence). This CDR3 is 15 amino acids long. The CDR3 protein is CAWRRGLAGEDTQYF. CDR3 DNA sequence: TGTGCCTGGAGACGGGGACTAGCGGGGGAGGATACGCAGTATTTT.